The clone carrying this T cell receptor beta chain was seen a few times. Its antigen is as yet unknown. These data are taken from a study of quantifying T cell responses using KT2 cells. The overall study: TCR alpha and beta constant-region primers primed reverse transcription of RNA. Findings and caveats of the study: Very high KT2 spike-in numbers caused saturation in KT2 sequence detection.

Unfractionated PBMC were spiked with known numbers of KT2 clone cells. A range of KT2-to-PBMC ratios was made using fixed PBMC numbers. Each cDNA got a UMI-containing oligo ligated at its 3' end. An equimolar mix of RC1.1 and RC1.2 primed the beta chain across TRBC1 and TRBC2. TCRdb reprocessed the UMI-ligation and nested PCR reads via MiXCR and lists one record per CDR3 protein. The data contain tens of thousands of distinct CDR3 sequences, 10% to 15% of them singletons. This sequence was found in a human donor. The sequencing sample was made of PBMCs spiked with cells of the T cell clone KT2.

The CDR3 spells CASSLGTGTSYEQYF. DNA for the CDR3: TGTGCCAGCAGTCTTGGGACAGGGACCTCCTACGAGCAGTACTTC. The V and J genes are TRBV12-3 or TRBV12-4 and TRBJ2-7; 9 bases map to TRBD1. V was pared by 5 bases and J by 0 bases, with 5 bases of the junction left unmatched. The CDR3 extends over 15 amino acids.